This TCR beta chain was recorded in a study of T-cell memory formation after mild COVID-19 listed by TCRdb under 2021. About the full investigation: Most TCR sequence clusters were specific to one of the two donors. In a couple of donors, T-cell clones that expanded and contracted after mild COVID-19 were tracked by sequencing TCRalpha and TCRbeta repertoires over time. The cohort was made up of two young adult volunteers, one female and one male, who were previously healthy. What the research found in general, with its limitations: Some responding clones were detected in pre-infection memory, suggesting pre-existing cross-reactive memory T cells joined the SARS-CoV-2 response. SARS-CoV-2 specificity was not confirmed for the second-wave clones peaking on day 37. Contracting CD4+ clones appeared mostly in the CM and EM memory subsets, whereas CD8+ clones were enriched in EMRA. Clones that contracted from day 15 to 85 showed balanced CD4/CD8 phenotypes, whereas a second wave of clones that expanded from day 15 to 37 leaned towards CD4+. Only a couple of mild cases were covered in the study, and larger cohorts including severe cases with pre-infection samples were considered necessary.

PBMCs were isolated by Ficoll-Paque density gradient centrifugation. Sequencing relied on an Illumina NovaSeq 6000. cDNA libraries for TCRalpha and TCRbeta were prepared by 5'RACE using constant-segment primers, with sample barcodes and unique molecular identifiers added. RNA was extracted from every sample with Trizol reagent. Libraries were amplified in two PCR steps, with a second sample barcode and Illumina TruSeq adapters added in the second step. Sequencing of the libraries was done on an Illumina NovaSeq, producing 2 x 150 bp paired-end reads. In the paper's pipeline: The reads were demultiplexed and collapsed into UMI-guided consensus sequences using migec v1.2.7. Using mixcr v2.1.11, UMI consensuses were aligned to TRA and TRB V and J templates and then assembled into clonotypes. Clonotypes were classified as expanded or contracted when called significant by both edgeR and NoisET, with noise models trained on biological replicates. For edgeR calls, the thresholds were a false discovery rate-adjusted p below 0.01 and a log2 fold-change of 1. As an exploratory analysis of dynamics, max-normalized trajectories of the 1000 most abundant clonotypes were examined with PCA combined with hierarchical clustering. Separately sequenced CD4+ and CD8+ repertoires were used to assign a CD4 or CD8 phenotype to each responding clone. TCRdb cleaned the public reads at Q25 with fastp, built clones with MiXCR and kept in-frame beta chains. Identical CDR3 proteins give one entry, which carries the most common genes and DNA. The V and J calls reflect TCRdb's pipeline rather than the authors' work. The table for this sample lists about 110,000 distinct CDR3 sequences; roughly 12% of them were counted only once. Of the sample, around 27% falls within the top ten clones.

This clonotype turned up a few times. What antigen it recognizes has not been identified. No base qualities exist here, and no much larger clone lies one base off it. Taken from the germline V gene, the CDR1 and CDR2 loops are SGHRS and YFSETQ. V is reduced by 0 bases and J by 0 bases, leaving a spacing of 10 bases between them. The CDR3 contains 15 residues, cysteine and phenylalanine counted. The kept DNA is CDR3 alone, 45 bases in frame from the first base. This clonotype was sampled from an adult woman who had mild COVID-19 (a few samples of this study predate the infection). The sample titles of this study are shuffled in the database, so cell type and time point are left out; the donor was told from shared clones. The chain is assembled from TRBV5-1 and TRBJ2-7, with TRBD2 perhaps the D gene, on 6 matching bases. The sequencing input was PBMCs or a T cell subset sorted from them (not recorded which). The DNA sequence is TGCGCCAGCAGCTTGGGGGACTGGAGCTCCTACGAGCAGTACTTC. Protein translation: CASSLGDWSSYEQYF.